This T cell receptor (beta chain) was recovered during a study of cytomegalovirus exposure and HLA in healthy donors. Study-wide findings and caveats: Earlier analysis looked at TCR beta V segments, and most were productive about 87% or about 30% of the time. Donor immune exposure was known only as CMV serostatus. Among CMV-associated TCR beta chains, most appeared HLA-restricted in a later analysis.

This clone is a singleton in its sample. Its cognate antigen is unknown. This CDR3 is also generated by other DNA sequences in the sample. Primers included in the PCR were 60 Vbeta and 13 Jbeta primers. Sequenced by immunoSEQ multiplex PCR; TCRdb stores in-frame clones only, minus some. The sample carries 100,000 to 150,000 clones, about 84% recorded once. V lost 2 bases to trimming and J lost 6 bases; unmatched junction nucleotides: 4. The CDR3 runs 13 residues. Germline loops: CDR1 SGHNT, CDR2 YYREEE (reference sequence). This sequence was found in a boy under 18 in good health and CMV-seronegative. Material: PBMCs. J is TRBJ1-1 and V is TRBV5-4; TRBD1 aligns across 7 bases. CDR3 DNA sequence: TGTGCCAGCAGCTTATACAGGGGCGCTGAAGCTTTCTTT. It translates to CASSLYRGAEAFF.